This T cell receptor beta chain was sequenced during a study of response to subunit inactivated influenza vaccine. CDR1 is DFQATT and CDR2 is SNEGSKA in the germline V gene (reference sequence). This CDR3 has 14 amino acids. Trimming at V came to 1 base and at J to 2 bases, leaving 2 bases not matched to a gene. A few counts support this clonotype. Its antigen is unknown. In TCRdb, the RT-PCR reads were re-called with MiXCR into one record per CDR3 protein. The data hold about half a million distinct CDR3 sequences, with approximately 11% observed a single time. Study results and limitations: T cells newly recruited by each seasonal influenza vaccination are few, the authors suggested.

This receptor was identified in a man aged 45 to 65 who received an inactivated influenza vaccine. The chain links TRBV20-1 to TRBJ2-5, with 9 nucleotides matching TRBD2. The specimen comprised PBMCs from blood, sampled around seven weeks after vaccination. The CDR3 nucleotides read TGCAGTGCTAGAGGCGGACTAGCGCAAGAGACCCAGTACTTC. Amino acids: CSARGGLAQETQYF.